Reported below is one T cell receptor (beta chain). As yet, its antigen is unknown. With 2 bases removed from V and 5 bases from J, the gap between germline ends came to 15 bases. This CDR3 is 14 amino acids long. Germline CDR1 GTSNPN, CDR2 SVGIG (reference sequence). The data are from a study of cytomegalovirus exposure and HLA in healthy donors. The primer mix had 60 Vbeta and 13 Jbeta primers. Produced via immunoSEQ multiplex PCR; TCRdb's table is partial and in-frame only. The data show roughly 92,000 clones, around 8% seen once. Study observations and caveats: The CMV antigen specificity of a few CMV-associated chains was confirmed through in vitro analysis. Most TCR sequences proved rare, with some public TCRs found in many donors.

The rearrangement links TRBV30 to TRBJ1-2; tentatively, D is TRBD1 (6 bases). Material: PBMCs. The receptor's source is a middle-aged man in good health and CMV-seronegative. For the CDR3, the DNA is TGTGCCTGGAGTACCCCCGGACAGTTTTATGGCTACACCTTC. This translates into CAWSTPGQFYGYTF.